This paragraph covers one T cell receptor beta chain sequence. Antigen specificity is unknown. Where ophthalmopathy was present, donors had moderate-to-severe activity, CAS ≥3, NOSPECS ≥4 and duration under 3 months. Excluded: other autoimmune disease, uncontrolled infection, pregnancy or lactation. This entry is derived from a study of Graves' ophthalmopathy and Graves' hyperthyroidism. Whole-study results and caveats: Among thyroid clonotypes expanded above 0.001 frequency, most also appeared in blood. Researchers report that a 13-signature model separated ophthalmopathy from stable hyperthyroidism, posting 87.88% sensitivity and about 80% specificity.

V was pared by 8 bases and J by 4 bases, with 17 bases of the junction left unmatched. CDR3 size: 16 residues. As the template, RNA transcripts were used to amplify TCR beta CDR3 regions. In the first round, RT-PCR was carried out with HTBI primers, and a multiplex PCR formed the second round. TCRdb reanalysed the multiplex PCR reads using MiXCR and keeps one entry per CDR3 protein. Of more than 550,000 distinct CDR3 sequences listed, about 38% are singletons. This TCR came from an adult man with Graves' ophthalmopathy. The gene calls are TRBV12-3 or TRBV12-4 and TRBJ2-7; 7 bases are a match to TRBD2. Sequenced: peripheral blood. CDR3 coding DNA: TGTGCCAGCGGTTCGGTTAGCGGGCGGGAGCAGTACGAGCAGTACTTC. This encodes CASGSVSGREQYEQYF.